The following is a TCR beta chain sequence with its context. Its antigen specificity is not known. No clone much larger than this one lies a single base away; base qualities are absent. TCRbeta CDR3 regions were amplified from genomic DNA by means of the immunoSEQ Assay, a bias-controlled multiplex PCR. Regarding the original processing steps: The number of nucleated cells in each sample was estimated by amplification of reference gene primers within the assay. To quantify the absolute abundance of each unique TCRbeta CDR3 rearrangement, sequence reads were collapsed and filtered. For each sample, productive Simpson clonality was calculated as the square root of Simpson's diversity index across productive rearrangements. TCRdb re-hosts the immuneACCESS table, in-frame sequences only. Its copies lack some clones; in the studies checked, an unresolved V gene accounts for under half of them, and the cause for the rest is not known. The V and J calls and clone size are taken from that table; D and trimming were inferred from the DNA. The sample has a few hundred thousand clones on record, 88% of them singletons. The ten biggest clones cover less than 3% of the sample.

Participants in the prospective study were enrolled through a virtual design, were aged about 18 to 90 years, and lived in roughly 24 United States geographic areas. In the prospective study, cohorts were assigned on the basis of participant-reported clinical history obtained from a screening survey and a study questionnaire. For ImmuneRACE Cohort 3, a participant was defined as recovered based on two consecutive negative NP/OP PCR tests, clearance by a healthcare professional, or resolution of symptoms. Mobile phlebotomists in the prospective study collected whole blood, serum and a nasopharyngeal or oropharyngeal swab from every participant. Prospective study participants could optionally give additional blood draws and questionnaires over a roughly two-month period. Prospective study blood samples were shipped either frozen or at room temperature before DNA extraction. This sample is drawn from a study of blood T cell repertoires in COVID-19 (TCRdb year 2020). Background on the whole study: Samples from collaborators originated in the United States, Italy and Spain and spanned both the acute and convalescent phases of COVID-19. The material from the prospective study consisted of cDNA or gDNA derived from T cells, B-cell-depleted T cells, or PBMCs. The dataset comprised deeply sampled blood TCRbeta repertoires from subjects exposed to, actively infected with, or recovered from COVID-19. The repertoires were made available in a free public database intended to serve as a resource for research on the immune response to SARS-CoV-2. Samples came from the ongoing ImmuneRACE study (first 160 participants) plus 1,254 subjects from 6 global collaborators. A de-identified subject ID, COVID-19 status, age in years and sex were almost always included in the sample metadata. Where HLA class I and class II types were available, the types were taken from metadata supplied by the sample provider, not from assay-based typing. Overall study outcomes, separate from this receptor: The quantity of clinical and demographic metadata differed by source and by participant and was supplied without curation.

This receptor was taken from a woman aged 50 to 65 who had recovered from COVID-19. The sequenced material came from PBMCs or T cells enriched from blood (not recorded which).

Here the CDR3 is given as CASSFTGGGQPQHF. The nucleotide sequence is TGTGCCAGCAGCTTTACAGGGGGCGGTCAGCCCCAGCATTTT. Recombination linked TRBV7-8 to TRBJ1-5; TRBD1 lines up with 9 middle nucleotides. V trim: 3 bases; J trim: 6 bases; unmatched bases: 3. The CDR3 has 14 amino acids, counting the end cysteine and phenylalanine. Only CDR3 DNA is held: 42 bases, read in frame from base 1. CDR1 SGHVS and CDR2 FQNEAQ were looked up in the germline V gene.